The rows below give T cell receptor beta chains drawn from one sample of a study of T-cell reconstitution after alpha-beta-depleted transplantation in children. TCRdb called the PCR reads again in MiXCR, with one record for every CDR3 protein. This sample yields some 450,000 distinct CDR3 sequences, of which roughly two fifths are seen a single time; 27% belongs to the top ten. The sample consisted of PBMCs, taken before TCRalphabeta/CD19-depleted stem cell transplant. Every receptor here comes from a girl aged 2 to 10 with aplastic anemia, due to receive a stem cell transplant. Each CDR3 is given with its conserved first and last residue. Fields, in order: D gene, J gene, clone size, V gene, CDR3 DNA, CDR3 protein. A D gene is named only where the DNA matches it firmly. Where a row states a size, it is once, few, many or the class of an expanded clone; other rows omit it.

d_call: .
j_call: TRBJ2-1
clone_size: many
v_call: TRBV29-1
cdr3_nt: TGCAGCGTTTGGGGGGGGCAGGGTCCTTACAATGAGCAGTTCTTC
cdr3_aa: CSVWGGQGPYNEQFF

d_call: .
j_call: TRBJ2-1
clone_size: .
v_call: TRBV6-1
cdr3_nt: TGTGCCAGCAGACCGGGGTCAACCTACAATGAGCAGTTCTTC
cdr3_aa: CASRPGSTYNEQFF

d_call: TRBD2
j_call: TRBJ2-3
clone_size: .
v_call: TRBV20-1
cdr3_nt: TGCAGTGCTAGAGATGGGGCGACTAGCGGGAGGTGGCGGCGCTATACGCAGTATTTT
cdr3_aa: CSARDGATSGRWRRYTQYF

d_call: TRBD1
j_call: TRBJ2-3
clone_size: many
v_call: TRBV4-1
cdr3_nt: TGCGCCAGCAGCCAAGAGGGGACAGGCACAGATACGCAGTATTTT
cdr3_aa: CASSQEGTGTDTQYF

d_call: .
j_call: TRBJ2-1
clone_size: few
v_call: TRBV4-2
cdr3_nt: TGTGCCAGCAGCCAACAAAGTGAGCAGTTCTTC
cdr3_aa: CASSQQSEQFF

d_call: .
j_call: TRBJ2-1
clone_size: many
v_call: TRBV2
cdr3_nt: TGTGCCAGCAGCGTTAGGATTATAGGTGAGCAGTTCTTC
cdr3_aa: CASSVRIIGEQFF

d_call: .
j_call: TRBJ2-3
clone_size: many
v_call: TRBV20-1
cdr3_nt: TGCAGTGCTAGACCTTACACAGATACGCAGTATTTT
cdr3_aa: CSARPYTDTQYF

d_call: .
j_call: TRBJ2-1
clone_size: medium-sized
v_call: TRBV5-1
cdr3_nt: TGCGCCAGCAGCTTGTGGAACGTCAATGAGCAGTTCTTC
cdr3_aa: CASSLWNVNEQFF

d_call: .
j_call: TRBJ2-7
clone_size: many
v_call: TRBV20-1
cdr3_nt: TGCAGTGCTAGAGGGGACTCAAATTACTACGAGCAGTACTTC
cdr3_aa: CSARGDSNYYEQYF

d_call: .
j_call: TRBJ2-3
clone_size: many
v_call: TRBV7-9
cdr3_nt: TGTGCCAGCAGCCCCCAATTCGGACGGAGGACAGATACGCAGTATTTT
cdr3_aa: CASSPQFGRRTDTQYF

d_call: .
j_call: TRBJ2-1
clone_size: few
v_call: TRBV3-1
cdr3_nt: TGTGCCAGCAGCCCGGAGGGCGCGACTTACAATGAGCAGTTCTTC
cdr3_aa: CASSPEGATYNEQFF

d_call: TRBD2
j_call: TRBJ2-7
clone_size: .
v_call: TRBV29-1
cdr3_nt: TGCAGCGTTGCCCCGACTAGCGGGACTTACTACGAGCAGTACTTC
cdr3_aa: CSVAPTSGTYYEQYF

d_call: TRBD1
j_call: TRBJ2-2
clone_size: .
v_call: TRBV20-1
cdr3_nt: TGCAGTGCTAGAGATGGGGACAGGGGCACCGGGGAGCTGTTTTTT
cdr3_aa: CSARDGDRGTGELFF

d_call: .
j_call: TRBJ2-5
clone_size: many
v_call: TRBV20-1
cdr3_nt: TGCAGTGCCCGGACACTGGAGACCCAGTACTTC
cdr3_aa: CSARTLETQYF

d_call: TRBD2
j_call: TRBJ2-3
clone_size: many
v_call: TRBV24-1
cdr3_nt: TGTGCCACCAGTGATCTAGCGGGAGACCCAGATACGCAGTATTTT
cdr3_aa: CATSDLAGDPDTQYF

d_call: .
j_call: TRBJ1-5
clone_size: few
v_call: TRBV20-1
cdr3_nt: TGCAGTGCTAGTAACACTTTTTGGGACGGGGGGCTGAGGCAGCCCCAGCATTTT
cdr3_aa: CSASNTFWDGGLRQPQHF

d_call: TRBD2
j_call: TRBJ2-3
clone_size: .
v_call: TRBV12-3/TRBV12-4
cdr3_nt: TGTGCCAGCAGTCCAGCTTTGACAGCGGGGACCACAGATACGCAGTATTTT
cdr3_aa: CASSPALTAGTTDTQYF

d_call: TRBD1
j_call: TRBJ1-1
clone_size: many
v_call: TRBV11-2
cdr3_nt: TGTGCCAGCAGTTCAACTCCGGGACAGGGGGCTTGGGAAACTGAAGCTTTCTTT
cdr3_aa: CASSSTPGQGAWETEAFF

d_call: .
j_call: TRBJ1-1
clone_size: .
v_call: TRBV6-5
cdr3_nt: TGTGCCAGCAGTTACTCACGAATGAACACTGAAGCTTTCTTT
cdr3_aa: CASSYSRMNTEAFF

d_call: .
j_call: TRBJ2-7
clone_size: many
v_call: TRBV7-2
cdr3_nt: TGTGCCAGCAGCCCGAGGCGGGTCGTAGCCTACGAGCAGTACTTC
cdr3_aa: CASSPRRVVAYEQYF

d_call: TRBD1
j_call: TRBJ2-7
clone_size: few
v_call: TRBV12-3/TRBV12-4
cdr3_nt: TGTGCCAGCACTCGGACAGGGCACTACGAGCAGTACTTC
cdr3_aa: CASTRTGHYEQYF

d_call: .
j_call: TRBJ2-7
clone_size: .
v_call: TRBV5-5
cdr3_nt: TGTGCCAGCAGCTTGTCTGATACAGCATACTCCTACGAGCAGTACTTC
cdr3_aa: CASSLSDTAYSYEQYF

d_call: TRBD2
j_call: TRBJ2-3
clone_size: many
v_call: TRBV20-1
cdr3_nt: TGCAGTGCGGTTGCGGGAGCCACAGATACGCAGTATTTT
cdr3_aa: CSAVAGATDTQYF

d_call: .
j_call: TRBJ2-5
clone_size: many
v_call: TRBV20-1
cdr3_nt: TGCAGTCTCGATCACCACGAGACCCAGTACTTC
cdr3_aa: CSLDHHETQYF

d_call: .
j_call: TRBJ2-5
clone_size: .
v_call: TRBV9
cdr3_nt: TGTGCCAGCAGCGTAGAGGTCCAAGAGACCCAGTACTTC
cdr3_aa: CASSVEVQETQYF

d_call: .
j_call: TRBJ2-1
clone_size: few
v_call: TRBV4-2
cdr3_nt: TGTGCCAGCAGCCCCGATCAGGTAGTCTTTGGCAATGAGCAGTTCTTC
cdr3_aa: CASSPDQVVFGNEQFF

d_call: TRBD2
j_call: TRBJ2-4
clone_size: many
v_call: TRBV5-5
cdr3_nt: TGTGCCAGCAGCTTGGGGGACCGGGGAGGGGACATTCAGTACTTC
cdr3_aa: CASSLGDRGGDIQYF

d_call: TRBD1
j_call: TRBJ2-7
clone_size: many
v_call: TRBV5-1
cdr3_nt: TGCGCCAGCAGTCTGGACAGGGGGCAAGGCGAGCAGTACTTC
cdr3_aa: CASSLDRGQGEQYF

d_call: TRBD1
j_call: TRBJ2-7
clone_size: few
v_call: TRBV20-1
cdr3_nt: TGCAGTGCAGCCTACGGGACAGCCTCCTACGAGCAGTACTTC
cdr3_aa: CSAAYGTASYEQYF

d_call: .
j_call: TRBJ2-3
clone_size: .
v_call: TRBV20-1
cdr3_nt: TGCAGTGCTAGAGAAAGACTAGATAACACAGATACGCAGTATTTT
cdr3_aa: CSARERLDNTDTQYF

d_call: .
j_call: TRBJ2-1
clone_size: once
v_call: TRBV5-1
cdr3_nt: TGCGCCAGCAGATTCAAAACGGGTATCCCTACCAATGAGCAGTTCTTC
cdr3_aa: CASRFKTGIPTNEQFF

d_call: .
j_call: TRBJ1-5
clone_size: few
v_call: TRBV6-5
cdr3_nt: TGTGCCAGCAGTTACAGTCTCGACAGCCAGGCCCAGCATTTT
cdr3_aa: CASSYSLDSQAQHF

d_call: .
j_call: TRBJ1-1
clone_size: medium-sized
v_call: TRBV9
cdr3_nt: TGTGCCAGCAGCGCAGGGCTGGTGAACACTGAAGCTTTCTTT
cdr3_aa: CASSAGLVNTEAFF

d_call: .
j_call: TRBJ1-1
clone_size: .
v_call: TRBV5-1
cdr3_nt: TGCGCCAGCAGCTTGTCTCGGGGACCCTCCAGCACTGAAGCTTTCTTT
cdr3_aa: CASSLSRGPSSTEAFF

d_call: .
j_call: TRBJ1-1
clone_size: .
v_call: TRBV20-1
cdr3_nt: TGCAGTGCGGATCGACAGCCGATGAACACTGAAGCTTTCTTT
cdr3_aa: CSADRQPMNTEAFF

d_call: .
j_call: TRBJ2-5
clone_size: .
v_call: TRBV29-1
cdr3_nt: TGCAGCCCCGGGACGGCATACCTACAAGAGACCCAGTACTTC
cdr3_aa: CSPGTAYLQETQYF

d_call: .
j_call: TRBJ2-1
clone_size: .
v_call: TRBV29-1
cdr3_nt: TGCAGCGTTGGATCCCAAATGCGGATGTACAATGAGCAGTTCTTC
cdr3_aa: CSVGSQMRMYNEQFF

d_call: .
j_call: TRBJ2-7
clone_size: .
v_call: TRBV20-1
cdr3_nt: TGCAGTGCTAGTCCTCCCCGGGACGGACCCCGGGAGCAGTACTTC
cdr3_aa: CSASPPRDGPREQYF

d_call: .
j_call: TRBJ2-1
clone_size: many
v_call: TRBV5-1
cdr3_nt: TGCGCCAGCAGCTTAACGACAGGTCAGGAGGGTGAGCAGTTCTTC
cdr3_aa: CASSLTTGQEGEQFF

d_call: .
j_call: TRBJ1-5
clone_size: many
v_call: TRBV4-3
cdr3_nt: TGCGCCAGCAGCCAGTGGGTAGGGGCAAGGCAGCCCCAGCATTTT
cdr3_aa: CASSQWVGARQPQHF